This TCR beta chain was captured by sequencing in a study of shared clonotypes between healthy human individuals. Study-level findings and limits: Having only a few donors restricted how much genetic and exposure-history diversity was captured. Among donors, the sharing of clonotypes was expected to be influenced by sequencing depth. Naive subsets generally exceeded memory subsets in estimated richness.

Original handling: Filtering differed for immunoSEQ, which gave only junction sequences without quality scores. The repertoire was sequenced with immunoSEQ multiplex PCR; TCRdb's copy has only in-frame clones and lacks some. That table gives V, J and clone size, and the DNA gave D and trimming. The sample lists about 2.2 million clones, under 95% seen once, with roughly 1.7% in the top ten. The CDR3 runs 13 residues. V lost 8 bases, J lost 5 bases, and 13 bases lay in between. Germline values: CDR1 LNHNV, CDR2 YYDKDF (reference sequence). With respect to this clone: Its antigen remains unidentified.

The naive CD8 subset, CD45RO-negative cells positively selected for CCR7, excluded terminally differentiated effector memory CD45RA+ cells. Material: naive CD8+ T cells from PBMCs. The chain couples TRBV15 to TRBJ2-1; tentatively, D is TRBD2 (6 bases). The sequence was obtained from a man aged 18 to 35 in good health. Some clones in this sample may be carry-over from other donors' samples. CDR3 in DNA: TGTGCCACCGGGGGGTTACTCGACAATGAGCAGTTCTTC. Translation gives CATGGLLDNEQFF.